This T cell receptor (beta chain) was profiled in a study of blood T cells in healthy people across ages. In the case of this clonotype: Antigen: not known.

The use of a sample-barcoded 5' primer and a J-beta primer mix characterized a second PCR of roughly 6 to 12 cycles. Researchers report that each sample yielded at least 2.5 million CDR3-containing paired-end reads. Via MiXCR, TCRdb re-called the 5' RACE reads, giving one row per CDR3 protein. The top ten clones hold under 20% of a sample with fewer than 1 million distinct CDR3 sequences, under 55% of them seen once. Overall study results and limits: A strong correlation was found between TCR beta diversity and the percentage of naive T cells.

The sequence derives from a man in his sixties in good health. Sequences were obtained from blood.

CDR3 loop: CSARLAGEQYF. The CDR3 DNA is TGCAGTGCTAGACTAGCGGGGGAGCAGTACTTC. This chain uses TRBV20-1 with TRBJ2-7, with TRBD2 identical over 9 bases. With 2 bases clipped from V and 7 bases from J, the junction kept 0 bases outside the gene matches. CDR3 size: 11 residues. CDR1 and CDR2 (germline): DFQATT, SNEGSKA (reference sequence).